This T cell receptor beta chain was documented in a study of blood T cell repertoires in COVID-19. The wider study: In each case, the material was cDNA or gDNA derived from T cells, B-cell-depleted T cells, or PBMCs.

This clone was seen just once. The protocol was immunoSEQ multiplex PCR, while the TCRdb copy is restricted to in-frame clones and leaves out a portion. Of about 670,000 clones in the sample, around 89% were seen once. Trimming left V 5 bases short and J 0 bases short, with 14 bases between. CDR1 is SEHNR and CDR2 is FQNEAQ in the germline V gene (reference sequence). This CDR3 contains 16 residues. V and J are TRBV7-9 and TRBJ2-1, with a possible D match to TRBD1 (6 bases). The clonotype originates from a woman younger than 35 with acute or convalescent COVID-19. The sample taken for sequencing was peripheral blood. CDR3 residues: CASSHRDTSSYNEQFF. The DNA for the CDR3 is TGTGCCAGCAGCCACCGGGACACCAGCTCCTACAATGAGCAGTTCTTC.